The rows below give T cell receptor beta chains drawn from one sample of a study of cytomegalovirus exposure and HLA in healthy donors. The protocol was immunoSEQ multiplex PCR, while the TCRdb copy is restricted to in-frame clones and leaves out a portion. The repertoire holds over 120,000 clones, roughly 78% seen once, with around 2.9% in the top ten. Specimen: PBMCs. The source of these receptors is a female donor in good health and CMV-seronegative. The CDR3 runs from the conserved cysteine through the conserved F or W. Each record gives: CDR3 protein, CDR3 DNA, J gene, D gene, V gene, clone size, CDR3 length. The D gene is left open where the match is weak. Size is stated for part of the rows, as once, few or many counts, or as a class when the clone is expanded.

cdr3_aa: CASSLVVGEKLFF
cdr3_nt: TGTGCCAGCAGCTTAGTGGTCGGGGAAAAACTGTTTTTT
j_call: TRBJ1-4
d_call: -
v_call: TRBV7-6
clone_size: -
cdr3_length: 13

cdr3_aa: CASSEVKRFNEKLFF
cdr3_nt: TGTGCCAGCAGTGAAGTTAAACGGTTTAATGAAAAACTGTTTTTT
j_call: TRBJ1-4
d_call: -
v_call: TRBV2
clone_size: -
cdr3_length: 15

cdr3_aa: CASTPPGQGKYCIF
cdr3_nt: TGTGCCAGCACACCGCCCGGCCAGGGGAAATATTGTATCTTC
j_call: TRBJ2-1
d_call: -
v_call: TRBV6-1
clone_size: -
cdr3_length: 14

cdr3_aa: CASSTRQGLTGELFF
cdr3_nt: TGTGCCAGTAGTACAAGACAGGGACTCACCGGGGAGCTGTTTTTT
j_call: TRBJ2-2
d_call: -
v_call: TRBV19
clone_size: -
cdr3_length: 15

cdr3_aa: CASRPSGQGAWGYTF
cdr3_nt: TGTGCCAGCAGGCCCTCCGGGCAGGGGGCATGGGGCTACACCTTC
j_call: TRBJ1-2
d_call: TRBD1
v_call: TRBV6-5
clone_size: -
cdr3_length: 15

cdr3_aa: CASKSGLAPDTQYF
cdr3_nt: TGTGCCAGCAAGTCCGGACTAGCCCCAGATACGCAGTATTTT
j_call: TRBJ2-3
d_call: TRBD2
v_call: TRBV2
clone_size: -
cdr3_length: 14

cdr3_aa: CAWSVPLTGGPNTGELFF
cdr3_nt: TGTGCCTGGAGTGTCCCCCTTACGGGGGGGCCGAACACCGGGGAGCTGTTTTTT
j_call: TRBJ2-2
d_call: TRBD2
v_call: TRBV30
clone_size: -
cdr3_length: 18

cdr3_aa: CASSLLGAGNQPQHF
cdr3_nt: TGTGCCAGCAGTTTACTGGGGGCCGGTAATCAGCCCCAGCATTTT
j_call: TRBJ1-5
d_call: -
v_call: TRBV28
clone_size: -
cdr3_length: 15

cdr3_aa: CAIREGASDEQFF
cdr3_nt: TGTGCCATCAGGGAGGGGGCTAGCGATGAGCAGTTCTTC
j_call: TRBJ2-1
d_call: -
v_call: TRBV10-3
clone_size: -
cdr3_length: 13

cdr3_aa: CASSLDRGTSEFPPNEQFF
cdr3_nt: TGTGCCAGCAGCTTAGATCGCGGGACTAGCGAGTTCCCCCCCAATGAGCAGTTCTTC
j_call: TRBJ2-1
d_call: TRBD2
v_call: TRBV11-3
clone_size: -
cdr3_length: 19

cdr3_aa: CASSYGRASYNEQFF
cdr3_nt: TGTGCCAGCAGCTACGGGAGAGCTTCCTACAATGAGCAGTTCTTC
j_call: TRBJ2-1
d_call: -
v_call: TRBV5-4
clone_size: -
cdr3_length: 15

cdr3_aa: CASTREGAADTQYF
cdr3_nt: TGCGCCAGCACCCGAGAGGGGGCGGCAGATACGCAGTATTTT
j_call: TRBJ2-3
d_call: TRBD1
v_call: TRBV5-1
clone_size: -
cdr3_length: 14

cdr3_aa: CASSELVFGSADYGYTF
cdr3_nt: TGTGCCAGCAGTGAACTGGTGTTCGGGTCGGCGGACTATGGCTACACCTTC
j_call: TRBJ1-2
d_call: -
v_call: TRBV2
clone_size: -
cdr3_length: 17

cdr3_aa: CASSLASTSSYNEQFF
cdr3_nt: TGCGCCAGCAGCTTGGCCTCTACGAGCTCCTACAATGAGCAGTTCTTC
j_call: TRBJ2-1
d_call: -
v_call: TRBV5-1
clone_size: once
cdr3_length: 16

cdr3_aa: CALRQSWGYTF
cdr3_nt: TGTGCCCTGAGACAGAGCTGGGGCTACACCTTC
j_call: TRBJ1-2
d_call: -
v_call: TRBV19
clone_size: -
cdr3_length: 11

cdr3_aa: CASSPGFLAGGPSSGELFF
cdr3_nt: TGCGCCAGCAGCCCGGGATTCCTAGCGGGAGGGCCCTCGAGCGGGGAGCTGTTTTTT
j_call: TRBJ2-2
d_call: TRBD2
v_call: TRBV5-1
clone_size: -
cdr3_length: 19

cdr3_aa: CAISGGPNQPQHF
cdr3_nt: TGTGCCATCAGTGGGGGGCCTAATCAGCCCCAGCATTTT
j_call: TRBJ1-5
d_call: -
v_call: TRBV10-3
clone_size: -
cdr3_length: 13

cdr3_aa: CASSVDTGGIGTEAFF
cdr3_nt: TGTGCCAGCAGCGTAGATACCGGGGGTATAGGCACTGAAGCTTTCTTT
j_call: TRBJ1-1
d_call: -
v_call: TRBV9
clone_size: -
cdr3_length: 16

cdr3_aa: CASSQGLARNEQFF
cdr3_nt: TGCGCCAGCAGCCAGGGACTAGCCCGCAATGAGCAGTTCTTC
j_call: TRBJ2-1
d_call: TRBD2
v_call: TRBV4-3
clone_size: few
cdr3_length: 14

cdr3_aa: CASSDGQGRRYF
cdr3_nt: TGTGCCAGCAGTGATGGGCAGGGAAGACGGTACTTC
j_call: TRBJ2-7
d_call: -
v_call: TRBV6-1
clone_size: -
cdr3_length: 12